These 9 T cell receptor beta chains originate from one sample sequenced in a study of regulatory T cells in long-lasting Graves disease. Sample time point: persistent/refractory GD, antithyroid drugs over 5 years with positive TRAb. Construction of the TCR library relied on RNA isolated from PBMCs. With iRepertoire HTBI primers and Arm-PCR of CDR3 regions, TCR beta libraries were built. TCRdb recomputed calls from the multiplex PCR reads with MiXCR, one row per CDR3 protein. This table holds 350,000 to 450,000 distinct CDR3 sequences, around 20% found once. The starting material was peripheral blood mononuclear cells (PBMCs), obtained when the disease was refractory, from a patient treated with antithyroid drugs. Every receptor here comes from a female donor with Graves disease.

This clonotype has at least ten counts. This rearrangement joins TRBV7-2 to TRBJ2-7, with D unresolved. This CDR3 has 15 residues. Germline lookup yields CDR1 SGHTA and CDR2 FQGNSA. Trimming cost V 0 bases and J 0 bases, with 9 bases left between them. The CDR3 protein is CASSLAPAVSYEQYF. In nucleotides, the CDR3 is TGTGCCAGCAGCTTAGCGCCGGCAGTCTCCTACGAGCAGTACTTC. The whole variable domain, remainder taken from reference TRBV7-2 and TRBJ2-7, is GAGVSQSPSNKVTEKGKDVELRCDPISGHTALYWYRQSLGQGLEFLIYFQGNSAPDKSGLPSDRFSAERTGGSVSTLTIQRTQQEDSAVYLCASSLAPAVSYEQYFGPGTRLTVT.

This rearrangement joins TRBV6-5 to TRBJ1-5; the D gene is possibly TRBD1 (6 bases). This CDR3 has 18 residues. Trimming removed 3 bases from V and 7 bases from J, with 25 bases in between. CDR1 and CDR2 (germline): MNHEY, SVGAGI. This chain's CDR3 is CASSYVQGGRLSGQPQHF. The CDR3 DNA reads TGTGCCAGCAGTTATGTCCAAGGGGGGAGACTCAGCGGCCAGCCCCAGCATTTT.

V is TRBV5-8 and J is TRBJ1-5; TRBD1 matches at 7 bases. This CDR3 spans 15 amino acids. The junction had 4 bases not matched to a gene; V was cut back by 1 base and J by 3 bases. In germline, CDR1 is SGHTS, CDR2 YDEGEE. Written as DNA, the CDR3 is TGTGCCAGCAGCTTGCCGACAGGGTTCAATCAGCCCCAGCATTTT. It encodes CASSLPTGFNQPQHF.

The rearrangement joins TRBV6-2 or TRBV6-3 to TRBJ1-1, with a weak D call TRBD1 (6 bases). The length of the CDR3 is 14 residues. Trimming removed 5 bases at V and 5 bases at J, with 15 bases between. Germline lookup yields CDR1 MNHEY and CDR2 SVGEGT. CDR3 DNA: TGTGCCAGCAGTCGTCCCACAGGGTTAACTGAAGCTTTCTTT. This gives the protein CASSRPTGLTEAFF.

With regard to this clonotype: A much more abundant neighbour one base away suggests this may be a read error. The chain joins TRBV7-2 to TRBJ2-7; the D is unclear. V was pared by 1 base and J by 3 bases, with 10 bases between. There are 14 residues in the CDR3. CDR1 is SGHTA and CDR2 is FQGNSA in the germline V gene. CDR3 sequence reads: CASSLEAVYYEQYF. Here the CDR3 DNA reads TGTGCCAGCAGCTTAGAGGCGGTCTACTACGAGCAGTACTTC.

Many counts were recorded for this clonotype. The rearrangement uses TRBV30 and TRBJ2-5, with 12 bases lining up with TRBD1. CDR3 length: 15 amino acids. The trim removed 2 bases at V and 5 bases at J, leaving 6 bases unmatched. The germline V gene has CDR1 GTSNPN and CDR2 SVGIG (reference sequence). The CDR3 reads CAWSWGQGAVETQYF. The CDR3 DNA is TGTGCCTGGAGTTGGGGACAGGGGGCTGTGGAGACCCAGTACTTC.

This clonotype appeared once. The chain employs TRBV5-8 and TRBJ2-2; TRBD1 matches at 7 bases. Germline CDR1 and CDR2: SGHTS and YDEGEE. Germline trimming cut 3 bases from V and 1 base from J; bases unmatched to any gene: 9. The CDR3 sequence is 17 residues long. CDR3 bases: TGTGCCAGCAGCTCGGGGACAGCAGAGATGAACACCGGGGAGCTGTTTTTT. It codes for CASSSGTAEMNTGELFF.

This rearrangement joins TRBV6-1 to TRBJ2-7, with a tentative D call TRBD2 (6 bases). This CDR3 has 16 amino acids. Germline V gene data show CDR1 as MNHNS and CDR2 as SASEGT. The germline V and J ends were trimmed by 6 bases and 3 bases, with 21 bases remaining between them. The CDR3: CASRSSAGSMSYEQYF. CDR3 nucleotide sequence: TGTGCCAGCAGGTCATCGGCGGGGAGCATGAGCTACGAGCAGTACTTC.

The J gene is TRBJ1-1, the V gene TRBV9, with D tentatively TRBD1 (5 bases). The CDR3 runs 14 residues. V lost 4 bases, J lost 3 bases, and 13 bases lay in between. The germline CDR1 and CDR2 sequences are SGDLS and YYNGEE. For the CDR3, the DNA is TGTGCCAGCAGCCAGAGCGGGGCGGACACTGAAGCTTTCTTT. Translated: CASSQSGADTEAFF.